Shown below are 13 T cell receptor beta chains from a single sample sequenced in a study of beta chain features in type 1 diabetes. Expressed TCRB transcripts were sequenced because the isolated RNA had all been reverse transcribed beforehand. Assay used: immunoSEQ multiplex PCR; TCRdb lists only in-frame clones, some missing. This sample yields 280,000 or so clones, of which approximately 15% are seen a single time; around 0.015% belongs to the top ten. Study observations and caveats: Among patients with Type 1 diabetes, TCRB CDR3s were moderately but significantly shorter in every one of the four CD4+ subsets.

Their antigens are not known. The sample comprised naive CD4+ T cells from blood. These receptors were taken from a man between 18 and 29 years old with type 1 diabetes.

The table lists this clone with a few counts. CDR3 region: CASSPRTGLAKNIQYF. For the CDR3, the DNA is TGTGCCAGCAGCCCCAGGACAGGGCTAGCCAAAAACATTCAGTACTTC. The chain is built from TRBV7-2 and TRBJ2-4; 8 bases map to TRBD1. Germline V lookup: CDR1 SGHTA, CDR2 FQGNSA. The CDR3 covers 16 residues. After removal of 5 bases from V and 0 bases from J, the junction contained 6 bases not matched to a gene.

The chain links TRBV27 to TRBJ2-1; D perhaps matches TRBD2 (5 bases). Trimming removed 5 bases from V and 0 bases from J, with 5 bases in between. The CDR3 spans 13 residues. CDR1 is MNHEY, CDR2 SMNVEV, per germline (reference sequence). CDR3 in DNA: TGTGCCAGCAGTGGGAGCTCCTACAATGAGCAGTTCTTC. Translating it yields CASSGSSYNEQFF.

This clone appeared a few times. The genes are TRBV19 and TRBJ2-7; TRBD2 aligns across 8 bases. This CDR3 spans 14 amino acids. The germline CDR1 and CDR2 sequences are LNHDA and SQIVND (reference sequence). V lost 5 bases and J lost 3; bases outside the gene matches: 6. The CDR3 loop reads CASSQSGSLYEQYF. Here the CDR3 DNA reads TGTGCCAGTAGTCAGAGCGGGAGTCTCTACGAGCAGTACTTC. Based on the CDR3 plus reference TRBV19 and TRBJ2-7, the full variable domain is DGGITQSPKYLFRKEGQNVTLSCEQNLNHDAMYWYRQDPGQGLRLIYYSQIVNDFQKGDIAEGYSVSREKKESFPLTVTSAQKNPTAFYLCASSQSGSLYEQYFGPGTRLTVT.

In its sample, this clone was seen a few times. This chain's CDR3 is CASSPGPNQPQHF. The CDR3 DNA sequence: TGTGCCAGCTCACCAGGGCCTAATCAGCCCCAGCATTTT. J is TRBJ1-5 and V is TRBV18; no clear D. V dropped 2 bases and J dropped 4 bases, with 6 bases sitting between them. Germline CDR1 and CDR2: KGHSH and LQKENI. The CDR3 contains 13 residues.

This clone was picked up a small number of times. V and J are TRBV11-2 and TRBJ2-5, with 10 bases that match TRBD1. Germline-derived CDR1 and CDR2 are SGHAT and FQNNGV. V was pared by 2 bases and J by 4 bases, with 7 bases of the junction left unmatched. The CDR3 is made up of 16 amino acids. The DNA for the CDR3 is TGTGCCAGCAGCTTACTGCGACAGGGGGCTGGAGAGACCCAGTACTTC. This gives the protein CASSLLRQGAGETQYF.

The V and J genes are TRBV29-1 and TRBJ1-5; possibly TRBD1 for D (5 bases). Looked up from germline, CDR1 is SQVTM and CDR2 is ANQGSEA. The CDR3 length is 13 residues. With 4 bases removed from V and 2 bases from J, the gap between germline ends came to 9 bases. The chain's CDR3 is CSVAQGRNQPQHF. As DNA, the CDR3 is TGCAGCGTTGCTCAGGGCCGCAATCAGCCCCAGCATTTT.

This clone has only a few counts. This chain connects TRBV9 to TRBJ2-2; no clear D gene. The CDR3 is made up of 14 amino acids. Germline assignment: CDR1 SGDLS and CDR2 YYNGEE. The ends were cut back, 0 bases at V and 4 bases at J, with 7 bases in the middle. The CDR3 protein is CASSVGLPTGELFF. Written as DNA, the CDR3 is TGTGCCAGCAGCGTAGGGCTTCCCACCGGGGAGCTGTTTTTT.

This clone has only a few counts. The chain has TRBV5-1 and TRBJ2-1; D remains unclear. CDR1 SGHRS and CDR2 YFSETQ come from the germline V gene. Trimming removed 0 bases from V and 0 bases from J, with 10 bases in between. The CDR3 extends over 16 amino acids. The CDR3 DNA follows: TGCGCCAGCAGCTTGGGTATACTGAGCTCCTACAATGAGCAGTTCTTC. It encodes CASSLGILSSYNEQFF.

The chain carries TRBV27 and TRBJ2-1; TRBD2 is a possible D gene (5 bases). Germline values: CDR1 MNHEY, CDR2 SMNVEV (reference sequence). The CDR3 consists of 16 residues. V shed 1 base and J shed 6 bases, with 16 bases lying between them. For the CDR3, the DNA is TGTGCCAGCAGTTTATTCGTAGCGAGCCCGGGCAATGAGCAGTTCTTC. This codes for CASSLFVASPGNEQFF.

This sequence joins TRBV7-9 and TRBJ1-2; tentatively, D is TRBD1 (5 bases). The ends were cut back, 0 bases at V and 8 bases at J, with 10 bases in the middle. This CDR3 region has 13 residues. Germline loops: CDR1 SEHNR, CDR2 FQNEAQ (reference sequence). The CDR3 nucleotides are TGTGCCAGCAGCTTAGCTCAGGGAGGCGGCTACACCTTC. Translation gives CASSLAQGGGYTF.

The sample holds a few counts of this clone. This sequence joins TRBV7-8 and TRBJ1-5; 7 nucleotides line up with TRBD1. Trimming cost V 6 bases and J 0 bases; bases outside gene matches: 5. Germline V gene data show CDR1 as SGHVS and CDR2 as FQNEAQ. The CDR3 spans 15 residues. CDR3 DNA: TGTGCCAGCAGTTACGGGACAGATAGCAATCAGCCCCAGCATTTT. This translates into CASSYGTDSNQPQHF.

This chain connects TRBV2 to TRBJ2-1; D remains ambiguous. CDR1 and CDR2 (germline): SNHLY, FYNNEI. Trimming cost V 6 bases and J 3 bases, with 12 bases left between them. The CDR3 runs to 14 residues. The CDR3 bases are TGTGCCAGCAGATCCCTAGGAGTCTACAATGAGCAGTTCTTC. Protein product: CASRSLGVYNEQFF.

The rearrangement joins TRBV6-6 to TRBJ1-1; a weak D match, TRBD1 (5 bases). The CDR3 is 14 residues long. V was cut by 2 bases and J by 4 bases, with 11 bases left in between. Looked up from germline, CDR1 is MNHNY and CDR2 is SVGAGI (reference sequence). The CDR3 reads CASSYPWRGTEAFF. The CDR3 nucleotides are TGTGCCAGCAGTTACCCTTGGAGGGGCACTGAAGCTTTCTTT.